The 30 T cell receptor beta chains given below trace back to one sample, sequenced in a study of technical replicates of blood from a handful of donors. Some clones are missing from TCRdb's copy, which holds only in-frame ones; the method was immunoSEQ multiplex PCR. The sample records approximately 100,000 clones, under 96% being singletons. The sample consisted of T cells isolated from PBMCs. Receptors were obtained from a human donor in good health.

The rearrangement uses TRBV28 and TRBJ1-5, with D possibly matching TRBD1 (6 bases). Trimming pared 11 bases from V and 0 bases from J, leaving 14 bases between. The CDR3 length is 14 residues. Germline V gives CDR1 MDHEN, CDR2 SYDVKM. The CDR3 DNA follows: TGTGCCGGGAGGGGGGGAAATAGCAATCAGCCCCAGCATTTT. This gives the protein CAGRGGNSNQPQHF.

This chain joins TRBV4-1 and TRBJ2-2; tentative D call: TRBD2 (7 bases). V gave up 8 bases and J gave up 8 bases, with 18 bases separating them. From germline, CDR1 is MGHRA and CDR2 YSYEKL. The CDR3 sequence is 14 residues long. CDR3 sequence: CASALGAGAGELFF. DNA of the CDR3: TGCGCCAGCGCCTTGGGGGCGGGGGCAGGGGAGCTGTTTTTT.

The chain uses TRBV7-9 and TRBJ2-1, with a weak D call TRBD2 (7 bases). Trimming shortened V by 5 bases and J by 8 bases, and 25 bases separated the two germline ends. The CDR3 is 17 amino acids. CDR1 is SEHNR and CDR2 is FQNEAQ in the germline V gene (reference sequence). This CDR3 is CASSPQVMRGGRDEQFF. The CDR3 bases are TGTGCCAGCAGCCCCCAAGTGATGAGGGGGGGCCGGGATGAGCAGTTCTTC.

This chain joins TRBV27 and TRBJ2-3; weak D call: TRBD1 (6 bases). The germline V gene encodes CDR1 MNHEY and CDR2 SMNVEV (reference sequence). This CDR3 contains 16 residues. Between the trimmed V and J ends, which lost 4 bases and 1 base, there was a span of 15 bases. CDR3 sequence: CASSSAGTLRTDTQYF. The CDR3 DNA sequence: TGTGCCAGCAGTTCGGCCGGGACACTACGCACAGATACGCAGTATTTT.

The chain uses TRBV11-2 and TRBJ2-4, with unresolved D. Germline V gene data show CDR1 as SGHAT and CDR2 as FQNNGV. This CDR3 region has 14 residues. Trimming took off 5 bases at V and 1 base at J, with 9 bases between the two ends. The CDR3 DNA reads TGTGCCAGCAGCCCACCCGGGGCCAAAAACATTCAGTACTTC. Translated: CASSPPGAKNIQYF. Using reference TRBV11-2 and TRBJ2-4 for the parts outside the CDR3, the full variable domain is EAGVAQSPRYKIIEKRQSVAFWCNPISGHATLYWYQQILGQGPKLLIQFQNNGVVDDSQLPKDRFSAERLKGVDSTLKIQPAKLEDSAVYLCASSPPGAKNIQYFGAGTRLSVL.

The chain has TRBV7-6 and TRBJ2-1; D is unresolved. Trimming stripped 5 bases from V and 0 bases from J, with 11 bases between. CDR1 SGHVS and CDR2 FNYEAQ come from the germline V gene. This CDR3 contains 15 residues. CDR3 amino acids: CASSLRLSSYNEQFF. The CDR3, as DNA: TGTGCCAGCAGCCTCCGTCTAAGCTCCTACAATGAGCAGTTCTTC.

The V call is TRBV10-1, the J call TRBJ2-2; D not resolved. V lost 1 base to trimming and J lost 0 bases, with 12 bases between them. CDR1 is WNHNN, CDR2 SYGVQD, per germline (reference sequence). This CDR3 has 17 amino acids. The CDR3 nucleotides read TGCGCCAGCAGTGAGTTACGGGTCGGAACGAACACCGGGGAGCTGTTTTTT. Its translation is CASSELRVGTNTGELFF.

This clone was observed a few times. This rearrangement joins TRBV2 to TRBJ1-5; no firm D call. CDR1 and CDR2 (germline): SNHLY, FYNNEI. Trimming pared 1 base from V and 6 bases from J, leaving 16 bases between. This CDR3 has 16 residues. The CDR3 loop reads CASSEDVLPGGQPQHF. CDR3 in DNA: TGTGCCAGCAGTGAAGATGTGCTGCCGGGAGGTCAGCCCCAGCATTTT. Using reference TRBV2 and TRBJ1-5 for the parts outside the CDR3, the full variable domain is EPEVTQTPSHQVTQMGQEVILRCVPISNHLYFYWYRQILGQKVEFLVSFYNNEISEKSEIFDDQFSVERPDGSNFTLKIRSTKLEDSAMYFCASSEDVLPGGQPQHFGDGTRLSIL.

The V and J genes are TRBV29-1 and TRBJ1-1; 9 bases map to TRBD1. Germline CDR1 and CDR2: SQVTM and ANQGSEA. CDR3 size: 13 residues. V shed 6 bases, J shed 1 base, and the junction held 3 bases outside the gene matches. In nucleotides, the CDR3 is TGCAGCGTAAGGACAGGGGCGAACACTGAAGCTTTCTTT. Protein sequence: CSVRTGANTEAFF.

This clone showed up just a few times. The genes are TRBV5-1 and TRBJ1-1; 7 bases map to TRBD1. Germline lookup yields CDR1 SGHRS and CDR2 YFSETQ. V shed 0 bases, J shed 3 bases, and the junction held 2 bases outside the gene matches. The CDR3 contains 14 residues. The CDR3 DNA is TGCGCCAGCAGCTTGGCGGGACAGTACACTGAAGCTTTCTTT. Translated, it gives CASSLAGQYTEAFF.

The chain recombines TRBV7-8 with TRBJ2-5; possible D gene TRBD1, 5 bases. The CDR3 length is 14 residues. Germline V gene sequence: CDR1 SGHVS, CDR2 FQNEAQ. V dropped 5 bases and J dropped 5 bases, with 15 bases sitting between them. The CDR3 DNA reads TGTGCCAGCAGCCTAGGGGCTATGTCTGAGACCCAGTACTTC. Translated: CASSLGAMSETQYF.

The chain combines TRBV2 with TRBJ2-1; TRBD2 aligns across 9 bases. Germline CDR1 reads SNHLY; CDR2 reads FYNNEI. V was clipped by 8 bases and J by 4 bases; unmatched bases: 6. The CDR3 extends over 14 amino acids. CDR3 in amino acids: CASQPSGNYNEQFF. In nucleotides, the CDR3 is TGTGCCAGCCAACCTAGCGGGAATTACAATGAGCAGTTCTTC.

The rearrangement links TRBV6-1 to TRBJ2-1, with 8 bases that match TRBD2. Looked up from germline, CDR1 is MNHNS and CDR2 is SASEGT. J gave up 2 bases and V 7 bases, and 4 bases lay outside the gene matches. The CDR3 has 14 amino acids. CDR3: CASNAGGTYNEQFF. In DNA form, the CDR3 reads TGTGCCAGCAATGCGGGAGGAACCTACAATGAGCAGTTCTTC.

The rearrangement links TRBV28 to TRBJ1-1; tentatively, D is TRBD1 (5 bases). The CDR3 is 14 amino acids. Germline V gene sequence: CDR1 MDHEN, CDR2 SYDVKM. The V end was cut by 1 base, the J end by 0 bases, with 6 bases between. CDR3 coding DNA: TGTGCCAGCAGTTTATACAGGTTGAACACTGAAGCTTTCTTT. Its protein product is CASSLYRLNTEAFF.

The CDR3 nucleotides read TGTGCCAGCAGTTGGGGGGCAACTAATGAAAAACTGTTTTTT. This encodes CASSWGATNEKLFF. This chain joins TRBV28 and TRBJ1-4; perhaps TRBD1 as D (5 bases). This CDR3 comprises 14 residues. The V gene lost 4 bases and the J gene lost 0 bases, with 6 bases spanning the gap. Germline V gene lookup returns CDR1 MDHEN and CDR2 SYDVKM.

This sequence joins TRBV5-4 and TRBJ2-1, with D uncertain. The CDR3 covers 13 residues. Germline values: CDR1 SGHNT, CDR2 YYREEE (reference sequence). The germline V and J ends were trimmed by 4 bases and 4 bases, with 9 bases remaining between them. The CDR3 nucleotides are TGTGCCAGCAGCATCGGCGGATACAATGAGCAGTTCTTC. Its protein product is CASSIGGYNEQFF. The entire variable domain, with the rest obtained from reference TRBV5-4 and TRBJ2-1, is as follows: ETGVTQSPTHLIKTRGQQVTLRCSSQSGHNTVSWYQQALGQGPQFIFQYYREEENGRGNFPPRFSGLQFPNYSSELNVNALELDDSALYLCASSIGGYNEQFFGPGTRLTVL.

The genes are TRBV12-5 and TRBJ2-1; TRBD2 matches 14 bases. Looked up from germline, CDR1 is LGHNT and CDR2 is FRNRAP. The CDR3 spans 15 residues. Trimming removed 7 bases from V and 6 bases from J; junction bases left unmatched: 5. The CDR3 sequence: CASDPGLAGVNEQFF. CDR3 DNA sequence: TGTGCTAGTGACCCGGGACTAGCGGGGGTCAATGAGCAGTTCTTC.

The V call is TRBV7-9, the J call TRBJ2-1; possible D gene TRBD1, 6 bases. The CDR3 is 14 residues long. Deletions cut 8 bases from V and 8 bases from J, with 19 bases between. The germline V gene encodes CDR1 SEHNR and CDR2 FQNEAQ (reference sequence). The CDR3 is CASCDYRVSHEQFF. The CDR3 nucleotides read TGTGCCAGCTGCGATTACAGGGTTAGCCATGAGCAGTTCTTC. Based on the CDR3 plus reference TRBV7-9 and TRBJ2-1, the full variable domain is DTGVSQNPRHKITKRGQNVTFRCDPISEHNRLYWYRQTLGQGPEFLTYFQNEAQLEKSRLLSDRFSAERPKGSFSTLEIQRTEQGDSAMYLCASCDYRVSHEQFFGPGTRLTVL.

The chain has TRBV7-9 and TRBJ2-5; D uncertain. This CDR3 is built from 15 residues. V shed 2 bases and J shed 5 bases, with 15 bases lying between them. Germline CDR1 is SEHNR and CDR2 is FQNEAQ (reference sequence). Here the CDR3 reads CASSLPILTGETQYF. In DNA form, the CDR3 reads TGTGCCAGCAGCTTACCGATACTGACCGGGGAGACCCAGTACTTC.

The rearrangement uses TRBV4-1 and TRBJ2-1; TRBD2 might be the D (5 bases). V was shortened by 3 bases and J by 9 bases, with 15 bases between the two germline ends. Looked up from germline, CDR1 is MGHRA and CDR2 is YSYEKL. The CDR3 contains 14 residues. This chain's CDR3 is CASSQRSGGSEQFF. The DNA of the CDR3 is TGCGCCAGCAGCCAGAGAAGCGGAGGTAGTGAGCAGTTCTTC.

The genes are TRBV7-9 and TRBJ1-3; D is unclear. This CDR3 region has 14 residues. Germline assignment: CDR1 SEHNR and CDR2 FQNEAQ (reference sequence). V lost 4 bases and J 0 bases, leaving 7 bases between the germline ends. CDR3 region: CASSYESSGNTIYF. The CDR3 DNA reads TGTGCCAGCAGCTACGAGAGCTCTGGAAACACCATATATTTT. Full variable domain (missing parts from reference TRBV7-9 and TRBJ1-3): DTGVSQNPRHKITKRGQNVTFRCDPISEHNRLYWYRQTLGQGPEFLTYFQNEAQLEKSRLLSDRFSAERPKGSFSTLEIQRTEQGDSAMYLCASSYESSGNTIYFGEGSWLTVV.

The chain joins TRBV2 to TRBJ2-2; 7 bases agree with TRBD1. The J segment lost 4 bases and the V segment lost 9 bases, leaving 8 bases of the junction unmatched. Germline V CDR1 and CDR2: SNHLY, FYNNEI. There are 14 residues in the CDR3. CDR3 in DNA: TGTGCCAGGGGATCGGACAGGACCACCGGGGAGCTGTTTTTT. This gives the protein CARGSDRTTGELFF.

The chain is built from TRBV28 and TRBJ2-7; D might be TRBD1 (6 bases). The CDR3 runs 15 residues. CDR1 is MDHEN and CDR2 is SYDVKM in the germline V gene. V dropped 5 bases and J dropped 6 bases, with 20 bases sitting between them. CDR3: CASSPTTGTGGEQYF. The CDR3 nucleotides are TGTGCCAGCAGTCCTACTACAGGGACCGGAGGCGAGCAGTACTTC.

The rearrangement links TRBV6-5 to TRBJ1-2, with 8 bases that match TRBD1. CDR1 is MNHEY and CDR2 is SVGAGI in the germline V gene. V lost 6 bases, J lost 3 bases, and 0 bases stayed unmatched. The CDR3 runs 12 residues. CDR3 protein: CASRQGDYGYTF. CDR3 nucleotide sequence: TGTGCCAGCAGACAGGGGGACTATGGCTACACCTTC.

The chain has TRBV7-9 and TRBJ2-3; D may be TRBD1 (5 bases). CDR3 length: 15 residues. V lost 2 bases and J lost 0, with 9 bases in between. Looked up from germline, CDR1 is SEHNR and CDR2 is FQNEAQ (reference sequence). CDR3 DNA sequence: TGTGCCAGCAGCTTACAGGGTTGGAGCACAGATACGCAGTATTTT. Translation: CASSLQGWSTDTQYF.

The CDR3 protein is CASSPRSKGAPNEQYF. CDR3 in DNA: TGTGCCAGCTCACCAAGGTCGAAGGGGGCGCCCAACGAGCAGTACTTC. The chain carries TRBV18 and TRBJ2-7; 7 bases align to TRBD1. The CDR3 length is 16 residues. The germline gives CDR1 KGHSH, CDR2 LQKENI. Trimming removed 2 bases from V and 5 bases from J; junction bases left unmatched: 12.

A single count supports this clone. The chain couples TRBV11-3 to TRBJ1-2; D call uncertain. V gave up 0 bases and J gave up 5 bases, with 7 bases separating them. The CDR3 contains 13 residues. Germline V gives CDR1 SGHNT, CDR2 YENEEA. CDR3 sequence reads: CASSLEQMYGYTF. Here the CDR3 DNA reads TGTGCCAGCAGCTTAGAACAGATGTATGGCTACACCTTC. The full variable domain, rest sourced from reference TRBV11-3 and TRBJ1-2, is EAGVVQSPRYKIIEKKQPVAFWCNPISGHNTLYWYLQNLGQGPELLIRYENEEAVDDSQLPKDRFSAERLKGVDSTLKIQPAELGDSAVYLCASSLEQMYGYTFGSGTRLTVV.

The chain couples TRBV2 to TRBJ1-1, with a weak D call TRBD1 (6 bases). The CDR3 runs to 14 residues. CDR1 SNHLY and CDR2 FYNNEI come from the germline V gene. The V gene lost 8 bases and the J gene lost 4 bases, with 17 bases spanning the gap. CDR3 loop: CASATQTGPTEAFF. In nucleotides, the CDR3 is TGTGCCAGCGCCACCCAAACAGGGCCCACTGAAGCTTTCTTT.

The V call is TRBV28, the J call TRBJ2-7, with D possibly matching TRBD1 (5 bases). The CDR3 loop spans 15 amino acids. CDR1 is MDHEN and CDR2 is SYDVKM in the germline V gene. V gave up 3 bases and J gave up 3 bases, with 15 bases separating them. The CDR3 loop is CASSFSDRDYYEQYF. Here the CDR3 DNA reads TGTGCCAGCAGTTTTTCCGACAGAGATTACTACGAGCAGTACTTC.

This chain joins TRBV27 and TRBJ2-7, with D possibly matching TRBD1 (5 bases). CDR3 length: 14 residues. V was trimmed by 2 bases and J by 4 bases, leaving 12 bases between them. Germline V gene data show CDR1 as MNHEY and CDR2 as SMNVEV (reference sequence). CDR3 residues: CASSLKAGQYEQYF. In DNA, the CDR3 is TGTGCCAGCAGTTTAAAGGCCGGACAATACGAGCAGTACTTC.